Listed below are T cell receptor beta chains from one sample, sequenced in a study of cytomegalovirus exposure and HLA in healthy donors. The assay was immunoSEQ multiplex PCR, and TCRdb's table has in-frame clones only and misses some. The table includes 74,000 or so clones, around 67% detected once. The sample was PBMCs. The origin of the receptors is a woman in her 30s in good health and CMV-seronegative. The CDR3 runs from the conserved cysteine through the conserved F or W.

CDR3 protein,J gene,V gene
CASSGGSLRETQYF,TRBJ2-5,TRBV28
CASSRTGQGADTQYF,TRBJ2-3,TRBV5-4
CASSSEFGYTF,TRBJ1-2,TRBV5-6
CASSEAGTGRMNTEAFF,TRBJ1-1,TRBV2
CASTKLLAGGLSTGELFF,TRBJ2-2,TRBV19
CASSEAQGAGYEQYF,TRBJ2-7,TRBV6-1
CASSPSGGPALVQYF,TRBJ2-3,TRBV2
CASSFRVGADTQYF,TRBJ2-3,TRBV5-4
CASSTRDQETQYF,TRBJ2-5,TRBV5-1
CASSYGARSEAFF,TRBJ1-1,TRBV6-6
CASRDSSISYEQYF,TRBJ2-7,TRBV2
CASSLAGEGYGYTF,TRBJ1-2,TRBV4-2
CASSRGARVQETQYF,TRBJ2-5,TRBV7-6
CASSRDSSYNEQFF,TRBJ2-1,TRBV11-3
CASSLDRRSYEQYF,TRBJ2-7,TRBV5-1
CASSSTGTLQAFF,TRBJ1-1,TRBV6-1
CASSDPDRPLGYGYTF,TRBJ1-2,TRBV7-6
CSVGDDRAEQYF,TRBJ2-7,TRBV29-1
CASSQGGGAWYEQYF,TRBJ2-7,TRBV2
CASSLYRDRGNQPQHF,TRBJ1-5,TRBV6-6
CASQGDSGANVLTF,TRBJ2-6,TRBV18
CASSLGLGTGGVGTQYF,TRBJ2-5,TRBV7-2
CASSLVGQGRIAFF,TRBJ1-1,TRBV7-2
CASSPNTGELFF,TRBJ2-2,TRBV6-5
CARSLAGLLAKNIQYF,TRBJ2-4,TRBV5-3
CAWSVGRGTYGYTF,TRBJ1-2,TRBV30
CASSLGGPVDTQYF,TRBJ2-3,TRBV7-8
CASSRGDTEAFF,TRBJ1-1,TRBV7-2
CASRWTGDQPQHF,TRBJ1-5,TRBV6-1
CASSPRGATITETQYF,TRBJ2-5,TRBV9
CASSYQGVSSYNEQFF,TRBJ2-1,TRBV18
CASSFGTGRRPPLHF,TRBJ1-6,TRBV6-5
CASSVGTGSNQPQHF,TRBJ1-5,TRBV7-9
CSVAVGGGDGYTF,TRBJ1-2,TRBV29-1
CASSASGSYNSPLHF,TRBJ1-6,TRBV19
CASSPETGDIAF,TRBJ1-2,TRBV18